This T cell receptor beta chain originates from a study of T cell repertoires in ileal Crohn's disease. Study summary: Less than 45% were active smokers at surgery; median disease duration was nearly eight years. The study's findings and limits: Compared with non-smokers, active smokers at surgery showed more clonal expansions.

Regarding this clone: Its specificity is unknown.

Approximately 500 nanograms of biopsy DNA per sample underwent TCRB immunosequencing. Generated by immunoSEQ multiplex PCR, the TCRdb table keeps only in-frame clones and is missing some. Among approximately 27,000 clones listed, about four fifths were seen once. Trimming removed 2 bases at V and 7 bases at J, with 14 bases between. The CDR3 runs 15 residues. Looked up from germline, CDR1 is SGHAT and CDR2 is FQNNGV. This chain connects TRBV11-2 to TRBJ2-2; D remains unclear. Source material: ileal tissue. This TCR derives from an adult with Crohn's disease. CDR3 amino acids: CASSLLALMGGELFF. The CDR3 nucleotides read TGTGCCAGCAGCTTATTAGCCCTCATGGGCGGGGAGCTGTTTTTT. The full variable domain, in which reference TRBV11-2 and TRBJ2-2 provide the parts outside the CDR3, is EAGVAQSPRYKIIEKRQSVAFWCNPISGHATLYWYQQILGQGPKLLIQFQNNGVVDDSQLPKDRFSAERLKGVDSTLKIQPAKLEDSAVYLCASSLLALMGGELFFGEGSRLTVL.